This T cell receptor (beta chain) is drawn from a study of blood T cell repertoires in COVID-19. Background on the study: The United States, Italy and Spain provided the acute and convalescent COVID-19 samples. In each case, the material was cDNA or gDNA derived from T cells, B-cell-depleted T cells, or PBMCs.

Sequencing used immunoSEQ multiplex PCR; TCRdb keeps in-frame clones, though not all of them. The sample has about 49,000 clones; around four fifths are singletons. Trimming took 5 bases from V and 6 from J, leaving 20 bases between them. CDR3 length: 15 residues. Germline V gene lookup returns CDR1 SGHVT and CDR2 SQSDAQ. This sequence originates from a human donor in a cohort sampled during active COVID-19. The chain joins TRBV7-4 to TRBJ2-7, with D perhaps TRBD1 (5 bases). The sequenced sample was peripheral blood. CDR3 bases: TGTGCCAGCAGCCCCCGGTTTCAGGCCAGGGTCGAGCAGTACTTC. It translates to CASSPRFQARVEQYF.